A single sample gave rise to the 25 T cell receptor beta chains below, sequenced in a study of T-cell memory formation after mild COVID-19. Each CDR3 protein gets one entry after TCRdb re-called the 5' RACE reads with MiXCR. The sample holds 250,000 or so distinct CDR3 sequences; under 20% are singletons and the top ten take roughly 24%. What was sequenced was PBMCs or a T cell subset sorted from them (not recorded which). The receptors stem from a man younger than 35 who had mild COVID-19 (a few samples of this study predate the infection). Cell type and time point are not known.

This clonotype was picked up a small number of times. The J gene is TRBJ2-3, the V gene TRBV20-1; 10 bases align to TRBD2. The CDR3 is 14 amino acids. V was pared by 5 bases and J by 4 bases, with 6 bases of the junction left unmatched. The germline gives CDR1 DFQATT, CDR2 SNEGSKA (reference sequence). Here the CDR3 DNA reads TGCAGTGCTGCGGGGCTAGCGGGGGCAGATACGCAGTATTTT. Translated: CSAAGLAGADTQYF.

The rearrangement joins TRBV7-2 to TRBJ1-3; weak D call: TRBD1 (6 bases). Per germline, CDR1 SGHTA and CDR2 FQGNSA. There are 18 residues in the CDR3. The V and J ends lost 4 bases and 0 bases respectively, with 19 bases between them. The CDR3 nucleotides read TGTGCCAGCAGCTCACCGGACAGACCACTTGACTCTGGAAACACCATATATTTT. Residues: CASSSPDRPLDSGNTIYF.

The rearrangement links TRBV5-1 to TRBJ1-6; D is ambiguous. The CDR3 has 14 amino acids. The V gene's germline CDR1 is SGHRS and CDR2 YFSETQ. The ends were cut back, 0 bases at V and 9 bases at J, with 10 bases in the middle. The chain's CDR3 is CASSLDGVASPLHF. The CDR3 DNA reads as TGCGCCAGCAGCTTGGACGGGGTCGCTTCACCCCTCCACTTT.

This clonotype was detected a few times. The CDR3 coding sequence is TGTGCCAGCAGCTCACGACAGGGGTGGGCTCAGCCCCAGCATTTT. Encoded protein: CASSSRQGWAQPQHF. V gene TRBV6-5 combines with J gene TRBJ1-5; 8 bases fit TRBD1. Germline CDR1 MNHEY, CDR2 SVGAGI. This CDR3 has 15 amino acids. V shed 6 bases and J 6 bases; nucleotides not matched to a gene: 10.

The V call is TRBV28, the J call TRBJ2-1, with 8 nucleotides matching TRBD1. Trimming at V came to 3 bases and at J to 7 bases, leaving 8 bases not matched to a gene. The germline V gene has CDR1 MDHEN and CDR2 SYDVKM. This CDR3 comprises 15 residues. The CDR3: CASSFPQGATNEQFF. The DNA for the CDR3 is TGTGCCAGCAGTTTTCCCCAGGGGGCTACAAATGAGCAGTTCTTC.

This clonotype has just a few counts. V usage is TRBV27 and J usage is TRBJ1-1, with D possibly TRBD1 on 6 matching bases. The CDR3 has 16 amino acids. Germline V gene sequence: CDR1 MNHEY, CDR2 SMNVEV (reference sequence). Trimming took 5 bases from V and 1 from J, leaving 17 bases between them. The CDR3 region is CASSPWVTGQNTEAFF. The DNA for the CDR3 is TGTGCCAGCAGTCCGTGGGTGACAGGCCAGAACACTGAAGCTTTCTTT.

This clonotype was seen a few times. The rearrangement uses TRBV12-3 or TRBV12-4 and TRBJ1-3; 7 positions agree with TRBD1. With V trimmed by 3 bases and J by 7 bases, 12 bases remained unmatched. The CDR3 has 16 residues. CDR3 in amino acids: CASSFSGTASWNTIYF. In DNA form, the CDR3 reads TGTGCCAGCAGTTTTTCTGGGACAGCTAGCTGGAACACCATATATTTT.

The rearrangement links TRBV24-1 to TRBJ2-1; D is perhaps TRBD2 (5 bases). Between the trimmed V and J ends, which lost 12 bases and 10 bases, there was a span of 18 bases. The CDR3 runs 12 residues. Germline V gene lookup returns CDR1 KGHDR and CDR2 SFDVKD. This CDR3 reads CAPRGLSTEQFF. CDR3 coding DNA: TGTGCCCCCCGGGGTCTGTCGACGGAGCAGTTCTTC.

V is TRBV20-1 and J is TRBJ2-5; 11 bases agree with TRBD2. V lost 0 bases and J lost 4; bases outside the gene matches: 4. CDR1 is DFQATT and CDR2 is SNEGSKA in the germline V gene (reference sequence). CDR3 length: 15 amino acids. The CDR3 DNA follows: TGCAGTGCTAGAGATACCGGGACTAGCGGAGAGACCCAGTACTTC. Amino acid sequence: CSARDTGTSGETQYF.

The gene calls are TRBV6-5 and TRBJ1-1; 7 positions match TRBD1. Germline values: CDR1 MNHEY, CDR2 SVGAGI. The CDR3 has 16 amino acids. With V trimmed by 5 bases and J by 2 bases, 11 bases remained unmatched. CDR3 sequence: CASSTARTGSNTEAFF. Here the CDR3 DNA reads TGTGCCAGCAGTACGGCTAGGACAGGCTCTAACACTGAAGCTTTCTTT.

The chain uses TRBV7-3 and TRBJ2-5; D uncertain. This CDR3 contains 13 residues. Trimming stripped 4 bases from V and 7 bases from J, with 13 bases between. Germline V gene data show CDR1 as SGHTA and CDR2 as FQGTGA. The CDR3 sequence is CASSSDPLGTQYF. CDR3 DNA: TGTGCCAGCAGCTCCGACCCATTGGGGACCCAGTACTTC.

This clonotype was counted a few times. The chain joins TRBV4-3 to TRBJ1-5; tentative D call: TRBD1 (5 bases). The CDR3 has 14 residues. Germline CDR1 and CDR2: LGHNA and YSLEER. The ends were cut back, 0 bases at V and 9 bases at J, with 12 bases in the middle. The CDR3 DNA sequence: TGCGCCAGCAGCCAAGATCGGGGCTTGGGGCCCCAGCATTTT. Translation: CASSQDRGLGPQHF.

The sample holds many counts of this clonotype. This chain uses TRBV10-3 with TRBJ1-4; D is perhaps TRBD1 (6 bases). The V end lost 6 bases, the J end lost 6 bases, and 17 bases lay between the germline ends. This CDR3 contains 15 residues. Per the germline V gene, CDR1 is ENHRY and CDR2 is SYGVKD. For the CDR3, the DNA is TGTGCCATCAGCGCTCTGGGAAAGGGGGATGAAAAACTGTTTTTT. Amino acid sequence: CAISALGKGDEKLFF.

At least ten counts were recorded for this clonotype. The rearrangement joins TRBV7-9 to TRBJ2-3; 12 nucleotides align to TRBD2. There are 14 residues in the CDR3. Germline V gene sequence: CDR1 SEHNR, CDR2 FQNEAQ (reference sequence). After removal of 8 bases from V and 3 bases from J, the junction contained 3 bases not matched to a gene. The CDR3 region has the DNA TGTGCCAGCCTGACTAGCGGGGGAACAGATACGCAGTATTTT. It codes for CASLTSGGTDTQYF. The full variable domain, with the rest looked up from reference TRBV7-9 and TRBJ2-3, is DTGVSQNPRHKITKRGQNVTFRCDPISEHNRLYWYRQTLGQGPEFLTYFQNEAQLEKSRLLSDRFSAERPKGSFSTLEIQRTEQGDSAMYLCASLTSGGTDTQYFGPGTRLTVL.

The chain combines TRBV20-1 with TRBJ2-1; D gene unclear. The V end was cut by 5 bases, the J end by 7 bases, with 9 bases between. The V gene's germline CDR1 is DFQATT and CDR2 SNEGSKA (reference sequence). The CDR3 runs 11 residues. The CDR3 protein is CSASHLNEQFF. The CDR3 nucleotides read TGCAGTGCTTCTCACCTGAATGAGCAGTTCTTC.

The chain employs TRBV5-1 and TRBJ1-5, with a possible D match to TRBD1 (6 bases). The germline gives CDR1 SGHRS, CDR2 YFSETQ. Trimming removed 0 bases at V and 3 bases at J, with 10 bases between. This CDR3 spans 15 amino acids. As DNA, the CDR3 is TGCGCCAGCAGCTTGGCACAGGGTATCAATCAGCCCCAGCATTTT. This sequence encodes CASSLAQGINQPQHF.

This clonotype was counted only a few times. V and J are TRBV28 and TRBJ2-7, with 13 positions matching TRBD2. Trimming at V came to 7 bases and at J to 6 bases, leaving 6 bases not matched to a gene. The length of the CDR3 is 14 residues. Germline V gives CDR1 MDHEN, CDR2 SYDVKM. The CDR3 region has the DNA TGTGCCAGCATTAGGACTAGCGGGGGTTTCGAGCAGTACGTC. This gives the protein CASIRTSGGFEQYV.

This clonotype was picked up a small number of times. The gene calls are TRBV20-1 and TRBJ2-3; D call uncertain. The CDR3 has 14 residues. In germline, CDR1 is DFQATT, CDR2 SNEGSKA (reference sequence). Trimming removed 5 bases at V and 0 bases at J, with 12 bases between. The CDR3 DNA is TGCAGTGCTCCTTCGTTCGAAAGCACAGATACGCAGTATTTT. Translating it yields CSAPSFESTDTQYF.

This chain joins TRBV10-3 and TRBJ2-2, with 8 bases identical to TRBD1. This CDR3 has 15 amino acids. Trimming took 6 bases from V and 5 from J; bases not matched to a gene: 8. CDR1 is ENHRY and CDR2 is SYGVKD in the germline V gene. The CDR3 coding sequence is TGTGCCATCAGCTTAGGACAGGGTCGGACCGGGGAGCTGTTTTTT. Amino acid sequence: CAISLGQGRTGELFF.

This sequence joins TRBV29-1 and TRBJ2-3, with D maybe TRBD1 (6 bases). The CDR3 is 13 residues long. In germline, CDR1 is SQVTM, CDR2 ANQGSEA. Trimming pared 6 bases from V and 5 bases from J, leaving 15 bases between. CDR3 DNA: TGCAGCGTGGCGACAGGTATCGGAGATACGCAGTATTTT. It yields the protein CSVATGIGDTQYF.

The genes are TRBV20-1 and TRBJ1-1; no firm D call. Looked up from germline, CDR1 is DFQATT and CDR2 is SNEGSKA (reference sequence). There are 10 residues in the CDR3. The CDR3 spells CRGVGTEAFF. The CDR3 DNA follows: TGCAGGGGAGTGGGCACTGAAGCTTTCTTT.

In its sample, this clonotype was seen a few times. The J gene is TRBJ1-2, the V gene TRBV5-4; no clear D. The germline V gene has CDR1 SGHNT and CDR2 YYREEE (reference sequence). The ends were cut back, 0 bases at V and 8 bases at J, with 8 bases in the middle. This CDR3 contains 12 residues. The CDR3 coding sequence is TGTGCCAGCAGCTTGGATGAAGGGGGCTACACCTTC. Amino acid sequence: CASSLDEGGYTF.

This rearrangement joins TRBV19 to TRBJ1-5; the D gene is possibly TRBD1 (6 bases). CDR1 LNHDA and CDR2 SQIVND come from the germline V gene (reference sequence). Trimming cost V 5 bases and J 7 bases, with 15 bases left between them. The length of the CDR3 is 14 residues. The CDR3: CASSPVQGIQPQHF. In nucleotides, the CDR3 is TGTGCCAGTAGTCCCGTACAGGGAATCCAGCCCCAGCATTTT.

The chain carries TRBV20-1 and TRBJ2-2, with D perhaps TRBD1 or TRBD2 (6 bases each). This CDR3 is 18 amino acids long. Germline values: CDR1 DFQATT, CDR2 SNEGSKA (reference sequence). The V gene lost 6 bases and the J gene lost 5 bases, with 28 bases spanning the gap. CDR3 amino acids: CSAVGPLGRQAGTGELFF. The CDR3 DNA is TGCAGTGCCGTAGGGCCTTTGGGACGACAGGCGGGGACCGGGGAGCTGTTTTTT.

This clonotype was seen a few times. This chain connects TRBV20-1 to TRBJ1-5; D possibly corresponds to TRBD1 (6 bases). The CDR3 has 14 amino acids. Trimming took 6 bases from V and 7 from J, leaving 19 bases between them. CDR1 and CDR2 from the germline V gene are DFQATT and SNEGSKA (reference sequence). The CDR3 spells CSASGQLSVQPQHF. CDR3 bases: TGCAGTGCCAGCGGACAGCTGTCTGTCCAGCCCCAGCATTTT.